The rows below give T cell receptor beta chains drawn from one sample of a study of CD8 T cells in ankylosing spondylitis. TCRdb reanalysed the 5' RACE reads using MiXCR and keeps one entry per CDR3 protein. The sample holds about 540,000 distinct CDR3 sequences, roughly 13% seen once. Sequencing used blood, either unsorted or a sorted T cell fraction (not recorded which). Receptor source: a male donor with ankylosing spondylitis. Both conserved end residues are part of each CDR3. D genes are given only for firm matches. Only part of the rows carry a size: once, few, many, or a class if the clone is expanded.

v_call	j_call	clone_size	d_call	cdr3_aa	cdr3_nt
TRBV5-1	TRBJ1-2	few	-	CASSLVSGGGYTF	TGCGCCAGCAGCTTGGTCTCCGGTGGGGGCTACACCTTC
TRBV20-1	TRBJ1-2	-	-	CSASLAGAAYGYTF	TGCAGTGCATCTCTCGCGGGGGCTGCCTATGGCTACACCTTC
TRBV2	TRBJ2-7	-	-	CASKTGTSSYEQYF	TGTGCCAGCAAGACAGGCACCTCCTCCTACGAGCAGTACTTC
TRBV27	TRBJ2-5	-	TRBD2	CASSLYKGLAEEETQYF	TGTGCCAGCAGTTTATATAAGGGACTAGCGGAGGAAGAGACCCAGTACTTC
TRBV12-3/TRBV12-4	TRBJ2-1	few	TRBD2	CASSRTSASSYNEQFF	TGTGCCAGCAGCCGCACTAGCGCGAGCTCCTACAATGAGCAGTTCTTC
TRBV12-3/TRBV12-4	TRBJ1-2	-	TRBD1	CASSVRGQEFYGYTF	TGTGCCAGCAGTGTCCGGGGACAGGAGTTCTATGGCTACACCTTC
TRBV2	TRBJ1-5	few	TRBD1	CASSGTGTGVPNQPQHF	TGTGCCAGCAGCGGGACCGGGACAGGGGTCCCTAATCAGCCCCAGCATTTT
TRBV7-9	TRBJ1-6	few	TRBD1	CASSPDRGHLHF	TGTGCCAGCAGTCCCGACAGGGGGCATCTCCACTTT
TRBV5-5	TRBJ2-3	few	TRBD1	CASSLSIGQGRTDTQYF	TGTGCCAGCAGCTTGAGTATTGGACAGGGGAGGACAGATACGCAGTATTTT
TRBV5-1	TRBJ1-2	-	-	CASSLSSGYGYTF	TGCGCCAGCAGCTTGAGTTCGGGTTATGGCTACACCTTC
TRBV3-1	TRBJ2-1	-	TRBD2	CASSPRTSGNWNEQFF	TGTGCCAGCAGCCCCCGGACTAGCGGGAACTGGAATGAGCAGTTCTTC